This TCR beta chain was sequenced for a study of cytomegalovirus exposure and HLA in healthy donors. From germline, CDR1 is SGHAT and CDR2 FQNNGV. Trimming removed 2 bases from V and 4 bases from J, with 12 bases in between. CDR3 size: 15 residues. General observations from the study: There were reportedly fewer N-insertions in an Asian-associated ancestry cluster than the approximately 630-donor mean, in a later analysis.

About this clone: Its antigen is unknown.

60 Vbeta and 13 Jbeta primers were used in PCR. Sequencing was performed with immunoSEQ multiplex PCR; in TCRdb, only in-frame clones are kept and a portion is missing. The data hold roughly 160,000 clones, with about 79% observed a single time. Sequenced material: PBMCs. V and J are TRBV11-2 and TRBJ1-5; D not certain. This clonotype was sampled from a man aged 50-59 years in good health and CMV-seropositive. This chain's CDR3 is CASSLSLGINQPQHF. The CDR3 DNA reads TGTGCCAGCAGCTTAAGTTTGGGCATAAATCAGCCCCAGCATTTT.